By frequency, the clone carrying this T cell receptor (beta chain) is medium-sized (0.01 to 0.1%). Its target is unknown. This specimen belongs to a study of human CD8 memory T cell subsets. Notes on the study in general: Estimated Chao1 values suggested that diversity was greater among stem-like memory T cells than among precursor exhausted T cells.

It was UMI-labeled 5' RACE by which the TCR beta libraries were made. One entry per CDR3 protein, without DNA, is what TCRdb gives after re-calling the 5' RACE reads. The sample table sets out several thousand distinct CDR3 sequences. This CDR3 has 15 amino acids. CDR1 is SGHVS and CDR2 is FQNEAQ in the germline V gene. The rearrangement links TRBV7-8 to TRBJ2-1; without DNA, the TCRdb call of TRBD2 cannot be checked. This clonotype was obtained from a human donor in good health. Sequencing was carried out using CD8+ T cells from PBMCs. The CDR3 sequence: CASSYQDLRANEQFF.